Below, one T cell receptor (beta chain) is given with its context. The CDR3 runs 15 residues. Germline V gene lookup returns CDR1 SEHNR and CDR2 FQNEAQ (reference sequence). Trimming took off 10 bases at V and 0 bases at J, with 18 bases between the two ends. Per the original data handling: Estimated nucleated cell counts came from reference gene primer amplification. The repertoire was sequenced with immunoSEQ multiplex PCR; TCRdb's copy has only in-frame clones and lacks some. V and J calls plus clone size are reproduced from that table; the DNA served to infer D and trimming. The top ten hold under 3% of the sample, which has around 50,000 clones, 80% to 90% seen once. The source of the sample is a study of blood T cell repertoires in COVID-19.

The chain couples TRBV7-9 to TRBJ1-2, with D unclear. Sequencing was performed on peripheral blood. This receptor was obtained from an elderly woman with acute or convalescent COVID-19. CDR3 protein: CATPVERTANYGYTF. CDR3 sequence (DNA): TGTGCCACCCCGGTCGAGCGTACCGCTAACTATGGCTACACCTTC.